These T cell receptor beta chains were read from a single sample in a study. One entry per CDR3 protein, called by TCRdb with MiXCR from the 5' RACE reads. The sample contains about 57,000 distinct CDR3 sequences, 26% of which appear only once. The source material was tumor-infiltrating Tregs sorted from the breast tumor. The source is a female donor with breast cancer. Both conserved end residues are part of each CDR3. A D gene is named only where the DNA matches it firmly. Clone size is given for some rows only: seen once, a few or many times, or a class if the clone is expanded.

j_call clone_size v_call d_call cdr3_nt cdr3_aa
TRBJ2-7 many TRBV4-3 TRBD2 TGCGCCAGCAGCCAATCTGAACTAGCGGGAGGACTAGCGGTGGGCGAGCAGTACTTC CASSQSELAGGLAVGEQYF
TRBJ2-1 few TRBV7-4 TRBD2 TGTGCCAGCAGGAAAGCGGGAGGGGACAATGAGCAGTTCTTC CASRKAGGDNEQFF
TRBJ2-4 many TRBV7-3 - TGTGCCAGCAGCTCAAACCAGGGGACGAACATTCAGTACTTC CASSSNQGTNIQYF
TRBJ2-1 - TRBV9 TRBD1 TGTGCCAGCAGCCACTCTCCAGGACAGGGGGCACGCGAGCAGTTCTTC CASSHSPGQGAREQFF
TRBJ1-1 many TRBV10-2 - TGCGCCAGCAGTGATTTGGGGACACTGAACACTGAAGCTTTCTTT CASSDLGTLNTEAFF
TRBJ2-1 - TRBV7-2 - TGTGCCAGCACCGGAAGCTCCTACAATGAGCAGTTCTTC CASTGSSYNEQFF
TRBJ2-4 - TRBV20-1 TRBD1 TGCAGTGCTCCTCACTTGACAGGGGGCCCCAAAAACATTCAGTACTTC CSAPHLTGGPKNIQYF
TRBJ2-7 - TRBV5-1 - TGCGCCAGCAGCACCGGGACTGGCTCCTACGAGCAGTACTTC CASSTGTGSYEQYF
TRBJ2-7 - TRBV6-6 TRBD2 TGTGCCAGCAGTCCTGGGGACTACCGGGAGCAGTACTTC CASSPGDYREQYF
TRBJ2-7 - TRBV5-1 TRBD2 TGCGCCAGCAGCTCCCTAGCGGGAAACTACGAGCAGTACTTC CASSSLAGNYEQYF
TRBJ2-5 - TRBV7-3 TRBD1 TGTGCCAGCAGCTCCTCCCCCCGGGACAGTACCTACTTC CASSSSPRDSTYF
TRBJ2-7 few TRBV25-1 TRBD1 TGTGCCAGTCGGGACAGAACCTACGAGCAGTACTTC CASRDRTYEQYF